One and the same sample provided the 2 T cell receptor beta chains below, sequenced in a study of control samples from healthy donors and cancer patients. Assay: immunoSEQ multiplex PCR; the TCRdb copy retains only in-frame clones and omits some. The table shows 250,000 to 300,000 clones, with roughly four fifths occurring only once. The source material was PBMCs. The receptors here all came from a woman aged 55 to 70 with lung cancer.

The chain carries TRBV7-9 and TRBJ2-5; TRBD1 might be the D (6 bases). Germline CDR1 reads SEHNR; CDR2 reads FQNEAQ (reference sequence). This CDR3 region has 12 residues. Trimming took off 5 bases at V and 5 bases at J, with 9 bases between the two ends. This CDR3 reads CASSPQGETQYF. As DNA, the CDR3 is TGTGCCAGCAGCCCTCAGGGGGAGACCCAGTACTTC.

The rearrangement joins TRBV7-9 to TRBJ1-2; 8 bases match TRBD1. Germline V gene lookup returns CDR1 SEHNR and CDR2 FQNEAQ (reference sequence). The CDR3 has 13 residues. Trimming took 3 bases from V and 6 from J; bases not matched to a gene: 3. CDR3 amino acids: CASSLAGGHGYTF. DNA for the CDR3: TGTGCCAGCAGCTTGGCAGGGGGCCATGGCTACACCTTC. The variable domain in full, with the rest retrieved from reference TRBV7-9 and TRBJ1-2, is DTGVSQNPRHKITKRGQNVTFRCDPISEHNRLYWYRQTLGQGPEFLTYFQNEAQLEKSRLLSDRFSAERPKGSFSTLEIQRTEQGDSAMYLCASSLAGGHGYTFGSGTRLTVV.